This entry is about one T cell receptor beta chain. Its antigen is unidentified. This record comes from a study of radiotherapy plus CTLA-4 blockade in lung cancer. At the level of the study: With 30% to 40% of patients having disease control, objective responses were seen in roughly 18%. Whole-study results and caveats: Clones derived from tumor TCRs expanded in blood after radiotherapy plus ipilimumab. Response was reportedly best predicted by early blood T cell clone dynamics, with interferon-beta.

The germline gives CDR1 SGHTA, CDR2 FQGNSA. V was shortened by 4 bases and J by 4 bases, with 2 bases between the two germline ends. The CDR3 consists of 11 residues. Method: immunoSEQ multiplex PCR; TCRdb's copy keeps in-frame clones and lacks some. The repertoire holds tens of thousands of clones, about four fifths seen once, with approximately 4.8% in the top ten. The receptor was derived from a human donor with non-small cell lung cancer whose response to radiotherapy plus ipilimumab could not be evaluated. The chain couples TRBV7-2 to TRBJ1-5; D is unclear. The sample was peripheral blood, taken from a patient treated with radiotherapy plus ipilimumab. The CDR3 nucleotides read TGTGCCAGCAGCTCTAATCAGCCCCAGCATTTT. It codes for CASSSNQPQHF.